The clone carrying this TCR delta chain has only a few counts. This is likely an artifact of a read error, given a far larger clone one base away. The CDR3 loop spans 15 amino acids. Germline CDR1 and CDR2: GEAIGNYY and EKD. The sample originates from a study of gamma-delta chains in newborns, infants, children. TCRdb re-processed the reads using CATT. The profile shows 4,500 to 5,500 delta-chain clones, 5.2% of them singletons. Material: blood. The TCR comes from a child who was a newborn, infant or young child, either healthy, febrile or measles-vaccinated (not recorded which). The J gene is TRDJ1, the V gene TRDV2, with 7 bases identical to TRDD3. CDR3 sequence reads: CARDLVGGLGGKLIF. The CDR3 DNA sequence: TGTGCCCGTGACCTTGTTGGGGGACTCGGTGGTAAACTCATCTTT.